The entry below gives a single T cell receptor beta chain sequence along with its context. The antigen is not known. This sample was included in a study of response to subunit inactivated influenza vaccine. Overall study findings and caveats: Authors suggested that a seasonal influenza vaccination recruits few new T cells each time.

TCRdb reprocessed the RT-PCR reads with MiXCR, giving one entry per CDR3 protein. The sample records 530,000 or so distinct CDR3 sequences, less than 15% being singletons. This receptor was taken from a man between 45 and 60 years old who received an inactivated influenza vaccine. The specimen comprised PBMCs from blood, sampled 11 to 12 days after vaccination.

CDR3 in amino acids: CASSLGAAGIADTQYF. In DNA, the CDR3 is TGCGCCAGCAGCTTGGGTGCAGCGGGGATCGCAGATACGCAGTATTTT. V gene TRBV5-1 combines with J gene TRBJ2-3; 7 bases align to TRBD2. After removal of 0 bases from V and 4 bases from J, the junction contained 8 bases not matched to a gene. Germline V gene lookup returns CDR1 SGHRS and CDR2 YFSETQ. The CDR3 sequence is 16 residues long.